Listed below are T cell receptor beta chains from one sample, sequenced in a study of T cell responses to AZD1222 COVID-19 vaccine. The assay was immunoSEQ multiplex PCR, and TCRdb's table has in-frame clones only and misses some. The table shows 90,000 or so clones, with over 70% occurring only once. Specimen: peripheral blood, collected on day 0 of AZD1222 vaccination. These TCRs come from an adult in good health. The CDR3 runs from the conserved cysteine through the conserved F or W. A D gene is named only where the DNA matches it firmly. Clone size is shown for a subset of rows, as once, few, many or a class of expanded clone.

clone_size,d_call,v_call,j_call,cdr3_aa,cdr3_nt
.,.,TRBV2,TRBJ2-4,CASSRGTGGGNIQYF,TGTGCCAGCAGCCGAGGGACCGGGGGAGGAAACATTCAGTACTTC
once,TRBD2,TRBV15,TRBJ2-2,CATSRRLAGNTGELFF,TGTGCCACCAGCAGAAGACTAGCGGGGAACACCGGGGAGCTGTTTTTT
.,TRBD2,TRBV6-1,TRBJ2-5,CASSEAMGGRAQETQYF,TGTGCCAGCAGTGAAGCGATGGGCGGGAGGGCCCAAGAGACCCAGTACTTC
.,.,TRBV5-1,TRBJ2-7,CASSFNTGWGATYEQYF,TGCGCCAGCAGCTTTAATACCGGTTGGGGGGCTACTTACGAGCAGTACTTC
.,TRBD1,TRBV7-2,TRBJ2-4,CASSLETGLNIQYF,TGTGCCAGCAGCTTAGAGACAGGGTTAAACATTCAGTACTTC
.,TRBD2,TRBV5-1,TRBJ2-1,CASRLILAGSYNEQFF,TGCGCCAGCAGGCTGATCCTAGCGGGCTCCTACAATGAGCAGTTCTTC
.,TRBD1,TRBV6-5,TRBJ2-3,CASSYSGQGSYTQYF,TGTGCCAGCAGTTACTCGGGACAGGGTTCCTATACGCAGTATTTT
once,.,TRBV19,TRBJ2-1,CASSMVRRSYNEQFF,TGTGCCAGTAGTATGGTGCGGCGCTCCTACAATGAGCAGTTCTTC
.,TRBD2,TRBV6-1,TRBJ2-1,CASSDATGTSAHNEQFF,TGTGCCAGCAGTGACGCAACCGGGACTAGCGCCCACAATGAGCAGTTCTTC
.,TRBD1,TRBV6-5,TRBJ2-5,CAKRDRGLQETQYF,TGTGCCAAAAGGGACAGGGGGTTGCAAGAGACCCAGTACTTC
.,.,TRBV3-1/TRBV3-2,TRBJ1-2,CASSQDLEVYYGYTF,TGTGCCAGCAGCCAAGACTTGGAAGTGTACTATGGCTACACCTTC
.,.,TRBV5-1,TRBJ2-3,CASSPEGRRTDTQYF,TGCGCCAGCAGCCCCGAAGGGCGACGCACAGATACGCAGTATTTT
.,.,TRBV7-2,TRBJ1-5,CASSRDRNSNQPQHF,TGTGCCAGCAGCCGCGACAGGAATAGCAATCAGCCCCAGCATTTT
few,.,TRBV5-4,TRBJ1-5,CASSRGISNQPQHF,TGTGCCAGCTCAAGGGGGATCAGCAATCAGCCCCAGCATTTT
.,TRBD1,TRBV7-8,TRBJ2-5,CASSLRDRDQETQYF,TGTGCCAGCAGCTTACGGGACAGGGACCAAGAGACCCAGTACTTC
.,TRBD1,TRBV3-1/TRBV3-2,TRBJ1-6,CASSASPGQGSPLHF,TGTGCCAGCAGTGCCTCTCCGGGACAGGGATCACCCCTCCACTTT
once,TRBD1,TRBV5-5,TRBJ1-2,CASSLGQGAFYGYTF,TGTGCCAGCAGCTTGGGACAGGGGGCATTCTATGGCTACACCTTC
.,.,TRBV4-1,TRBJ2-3,CASSRGGSQGTDTQYF,TGCGCCAGCAGCCGGGGTGGGAGCCAGGGCACAGATACGCAGTATTTT
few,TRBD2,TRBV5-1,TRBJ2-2,CASSLESSGRAGAGELFF,TGCGCCAGCAGCTTGGAAAGTAGCGGGAGGGCCGGCGCCGGGGAGCTGTTTTTT
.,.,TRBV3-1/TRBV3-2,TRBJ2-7,CASSQARHEQYF,TGTGCCAGCAGCCAAGCAAGGCACGAGCAGTACTTC
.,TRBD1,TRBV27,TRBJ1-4,CASRGQGASEKLFF,TGTGCCAGCAGAGGACAGGGAGCGAGTGAAAAACTGTTTTTT
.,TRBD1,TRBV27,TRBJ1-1,CASSYNFRGVETEAFF,TGTGCCAGCAGTTATAACTTCAGGGGGGTTGAGACTGAAGCTTTCTTT
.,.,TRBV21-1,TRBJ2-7,CASSKYRDSYEQYF,TGTGCCAGCAGCAAATACAGGGACTCCTACGAGCAGTACTTC
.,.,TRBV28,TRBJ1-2,CASSSQVLRGYTF,TGTGCCAGCAGCTCACAGGTACTGAGGGGCTACACCTTC
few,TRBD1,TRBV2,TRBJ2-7,CASRLTGGSEQYF,TGTGCCAGCAGGTTGACAGGGGGGAGCGAGCAGTACTTC
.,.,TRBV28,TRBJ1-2,CASSSYGYTF,TGTGCCAGCAGTTCATATGGCTACACCTTC
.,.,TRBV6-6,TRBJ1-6,CASSTLRGDYNSPLHF,TGTGCCAGCAGTACCTTAAGGGGGGACTATAATTCACCCCTCCACTTT
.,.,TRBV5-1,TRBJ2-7,CASSPNPGGTYEQYF,TGCGCCAGCAGCCCCAATCCAGGGGGGACCTACGAGCAGTACTTC
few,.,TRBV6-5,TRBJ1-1,CASSNGGTRGEAFF,TGTGCCAGCAGTAACGGGGGGACAAGGGGTGAAGCTTTCTTT
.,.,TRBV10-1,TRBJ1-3,CASSEDSHIAGNTIYF,TGCGCCAGCAGTGAGGATTCACATATCGCTGGAAACACCATATATTTT
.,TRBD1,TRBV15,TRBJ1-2,CATSRLQGASGYTF,TGTGCCACCAGCAGACTACAGGGGGCTTCTGGCTACACCTTC
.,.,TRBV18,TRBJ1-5,CASSPRQGTQHF,TGTGCCAGCTCACCACGGCAGGGGACCCAGCATTTT
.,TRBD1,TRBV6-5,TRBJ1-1,CASRQGLGDTEAFF,TGTGCCAGCAGACAGGGGTTAGGTGACACTGAAGCTTTCTTT
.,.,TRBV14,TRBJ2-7,CASSLGILYEQYF,TGTGCCAGCAGCCTGGGCATCCTCTACGAGCAGTACTTC